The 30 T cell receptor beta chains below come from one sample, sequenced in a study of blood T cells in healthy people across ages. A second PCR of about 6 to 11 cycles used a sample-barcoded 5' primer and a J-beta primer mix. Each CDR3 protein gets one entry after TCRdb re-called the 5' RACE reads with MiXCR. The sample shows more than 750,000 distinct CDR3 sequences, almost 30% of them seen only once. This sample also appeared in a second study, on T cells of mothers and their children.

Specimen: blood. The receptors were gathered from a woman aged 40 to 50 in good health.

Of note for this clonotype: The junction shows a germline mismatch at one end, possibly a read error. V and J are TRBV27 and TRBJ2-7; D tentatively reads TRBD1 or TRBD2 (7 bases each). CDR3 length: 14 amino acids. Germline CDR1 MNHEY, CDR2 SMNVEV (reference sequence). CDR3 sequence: CAGSFGRGGYEQYF. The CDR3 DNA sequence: TGTGCCGGCAGTTTCGGCAGGGGGGGATACGAGCAGTACTTC.

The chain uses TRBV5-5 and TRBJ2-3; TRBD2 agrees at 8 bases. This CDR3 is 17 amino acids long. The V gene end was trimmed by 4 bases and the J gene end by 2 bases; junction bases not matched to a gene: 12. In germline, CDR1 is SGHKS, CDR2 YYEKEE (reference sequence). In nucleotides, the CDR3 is TGTGCCAGCAGCCCTCTCGGTAGCGGGGCTGCCACAGATACGCAGTATTTT. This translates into CASSPLGSGAATDTQYF.

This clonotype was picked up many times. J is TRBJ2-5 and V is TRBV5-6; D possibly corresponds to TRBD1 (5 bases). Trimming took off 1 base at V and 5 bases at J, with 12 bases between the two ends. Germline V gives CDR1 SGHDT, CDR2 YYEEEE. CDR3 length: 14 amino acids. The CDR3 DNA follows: TGTGCCAGCAGCTTGAATCAGGGATTGGAGACCCAGTACTTC. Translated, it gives CASSLNQGLETQYF.

CDR3 DNA sequence: TGTGCCAGCAGCCGGGACAGGGGGCAATCAGATACGCAGTATTTT. Its protein product is CASSRDRGQSDTQYF. The genes are TRBV27 and TRBJ2-3; 12 positions match TRBD1. Trimming removed 6 bases from V and 4 bases from J; junction bases left unmatched: 5. The length of the CDR3 is 15 residues. The germline gives CDR1 MNHEY, CDR2 SMNVEV (reference sequence).

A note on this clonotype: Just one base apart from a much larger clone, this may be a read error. The DNA for the CDR3 is TGTGCCAGCAGTGGATCAGGGGGGATTACAGATACGCAGTATTTT. Translation gives CASSGSGGITDTQYF. The J gene is TRBJ2-3, the V gene TRBV25-1; a possible D gene is TRBD1 (7 bases). The germline V gene encodes CDR1 MGHDK and CDR2 SYGVNS. The CDR3 consists of 15 residues. V was cut by 4 bases and J by 3 bases, with 14 bases left in between.

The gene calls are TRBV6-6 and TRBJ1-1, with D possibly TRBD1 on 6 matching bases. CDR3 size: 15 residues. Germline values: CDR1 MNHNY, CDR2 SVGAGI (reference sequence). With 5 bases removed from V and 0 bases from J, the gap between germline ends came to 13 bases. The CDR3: CASSPRGRLNTEAFF. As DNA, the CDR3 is TGTGCCAGCAGTCCTCGGGGGCGGTTGAACACTGAAGCTTTCTTT.

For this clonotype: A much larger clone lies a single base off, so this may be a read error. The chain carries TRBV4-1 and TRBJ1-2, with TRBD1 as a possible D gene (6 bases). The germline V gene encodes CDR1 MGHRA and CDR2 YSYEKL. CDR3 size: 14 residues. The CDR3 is CASSQAAGGYGHTF. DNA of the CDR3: TGCGCCAGCAGCCAGGCCGCCGGGGGCTATGGCCACACCTTC.

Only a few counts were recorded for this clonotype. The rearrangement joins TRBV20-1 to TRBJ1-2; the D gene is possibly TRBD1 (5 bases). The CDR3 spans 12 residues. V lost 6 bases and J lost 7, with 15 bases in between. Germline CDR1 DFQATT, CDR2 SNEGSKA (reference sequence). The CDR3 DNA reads TGCAGTGCGTTCGACGGGGGAACTGGCTACACCTTC. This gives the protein CSAFDGGTGYTF.

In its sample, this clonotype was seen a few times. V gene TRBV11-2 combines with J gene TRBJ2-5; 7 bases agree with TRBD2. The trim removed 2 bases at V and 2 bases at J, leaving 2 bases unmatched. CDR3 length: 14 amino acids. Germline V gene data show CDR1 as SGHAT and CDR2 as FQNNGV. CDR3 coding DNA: TGTGCCAGCAGCTTACTAGCGGATCAAGAGACCCAGTACTTC. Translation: CASSLLADQETQYF.

The CDR3 region is CASSSQGFPDTQYF. For the CDR3, the DNA is TGCGCCAGCAGCAGTCAGGGTTTTCCAGATACGCAGTATTTT. V and J are TRBV5-1 and TRBJ2-3, with D maybe TRBD1 (5 bases). The CDR3 spans 14 residues. Germline-derived CDR1 and CDR2 are SGHRS and YFSETQ. Deletions cut 4 bases from V and 4 bases from J, with 13 bases between. The whole variable domain, filled in from reference TRBV5-1 and TRBJ2-3, reads KAGVTQTPRYLIKTRGQQVTLSCSPISGHRSVSWYQQTPGQGLQFLFEYFSETQRNKGNFPGRFSGRQFSNSRSEMNVSTLELGDSALYLCASSSQGFPDTQYFGPGTRLTVL.

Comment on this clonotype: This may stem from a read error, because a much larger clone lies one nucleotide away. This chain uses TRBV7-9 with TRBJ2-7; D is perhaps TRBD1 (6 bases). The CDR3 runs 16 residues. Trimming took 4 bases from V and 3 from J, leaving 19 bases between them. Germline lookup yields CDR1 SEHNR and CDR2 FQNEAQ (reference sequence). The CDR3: CASSSSDRLEVYEQYF. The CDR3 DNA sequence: TGTGCCAGCAGCTCCTCTGACAGGCTGGAGGTCTACGAGCAGTACTTC.

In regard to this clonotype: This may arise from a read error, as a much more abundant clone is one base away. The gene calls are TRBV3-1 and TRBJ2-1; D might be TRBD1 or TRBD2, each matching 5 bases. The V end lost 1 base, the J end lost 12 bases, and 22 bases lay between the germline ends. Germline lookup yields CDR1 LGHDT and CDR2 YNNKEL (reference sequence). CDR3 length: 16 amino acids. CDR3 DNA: TGTGCCAGCAGCCAAGTCGGGACCCCAGTCCCCCATGGGCAGTTCTTC. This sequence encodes CASSQVGTPVPHGQFF.

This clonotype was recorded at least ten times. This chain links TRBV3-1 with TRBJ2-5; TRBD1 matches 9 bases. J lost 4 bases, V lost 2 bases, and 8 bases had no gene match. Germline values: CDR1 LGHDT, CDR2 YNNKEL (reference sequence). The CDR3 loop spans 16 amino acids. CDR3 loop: CASSQRLGTGPETQYF. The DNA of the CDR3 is TGTGCCAGCAGCCAAAGGCTAGGGACAGGGCCAGAGACCCAGTACTTC.

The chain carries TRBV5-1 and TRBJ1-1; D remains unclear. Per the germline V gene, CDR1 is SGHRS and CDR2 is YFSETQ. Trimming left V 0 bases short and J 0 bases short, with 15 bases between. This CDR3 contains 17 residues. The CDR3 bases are TGCGCCAGCAGCTTGGCCGACGGACGAGGAATGAACACTGAAGCTTTCTTT. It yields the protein CASSLADGRGMNTEAFF. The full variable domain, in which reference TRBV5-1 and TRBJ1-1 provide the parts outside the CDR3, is KAGVTQTPRYLIKTRGQQVTLSCSPISGHRSVSWYQQTPGQGLQFLFEYFSETQRNKGNFPGRFSGRQFSNSRSEMNVSTLELGDSALYLCASSLADGRGMNTEAFFGQGTRLTVV.

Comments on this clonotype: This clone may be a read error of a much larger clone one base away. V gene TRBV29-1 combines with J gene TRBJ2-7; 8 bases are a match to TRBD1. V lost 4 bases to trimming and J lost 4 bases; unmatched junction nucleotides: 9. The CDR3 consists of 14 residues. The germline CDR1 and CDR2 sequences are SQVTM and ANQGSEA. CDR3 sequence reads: CSVGADRALYEQYF. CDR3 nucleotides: TGCAGCGTTGGGGCGGACAGGGCTCTTTACGAGCAGTACTTC.

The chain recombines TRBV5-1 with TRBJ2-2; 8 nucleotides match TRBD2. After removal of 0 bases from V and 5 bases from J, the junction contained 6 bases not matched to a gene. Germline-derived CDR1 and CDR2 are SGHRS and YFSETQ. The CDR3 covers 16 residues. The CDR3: CASSLDASGYTGELFF. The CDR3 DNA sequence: TGCGCCAGCAGCTTGGACGCTAGCGGGTATACCGGGGAGCTGTTTTTT. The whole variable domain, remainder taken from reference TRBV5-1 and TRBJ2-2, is KAGVTQTPRYLIKTRGQQVTLSCSPISGHRSVSWYQQTPGQGLQFLFEYFSETQRNKGNFPGRFSGRQFSNSRSEMNVSTLELGDSALYLCASSLDASGYTGELFFGEGSRLTVL.

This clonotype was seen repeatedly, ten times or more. DNA for the CDR3: TGTGCCAGCACCCGAGGGGTCTCCTACAATGAGCAGTTCTTC. Its protein is CASTRGVSYNEQFF. The genes are TRBV9 and TRBJ2-1; D might be TRBD1 or TRBD2, each matching 5 bases. V lost 6 bases, J lost 0 bases, and 10 bases lay in between. In germline, CDR1 is SGDLS, CDR2 YYNGEE. The CDR3 has 14 residues. Filled out from reference TRBV9 and TRBJ2-1, the complete variable domain reads DSGVTQTPKHLITATGQRVTLRCSPRSGDLSVYWYQQSLDQGLQFLIQYYNGEERAKGNILERFSAQQFPDLHSELNLSSLELGDSALYFCASTRGVSYNEQFFGPGTRLTVL.

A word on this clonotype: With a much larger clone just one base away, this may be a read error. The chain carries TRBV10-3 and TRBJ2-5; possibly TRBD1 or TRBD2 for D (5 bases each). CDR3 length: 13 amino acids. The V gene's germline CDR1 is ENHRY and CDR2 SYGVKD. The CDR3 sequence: CAISPPGQETRYF. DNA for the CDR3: TGTGCCATCAGTCCTCCGGGGCAAGAGACCCGGTACTTC.

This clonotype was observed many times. The CDR3 DNA is TGTGCCTGGAGTTTCGAACGGGGAAAAAACATTCAGTACTTC. Protein product: CAWSFERGKNIQYF. This chain joins TRBV30 and TRBJ2-4, with D possibly matching TRBD2 (5 bases). This CDR3 contains 14 residues. Germline loops: CDR1 GTSNPN, CDR2 SVGIG (reference sequence). V was pared by 2 bases and J by 4 bases, with 12 bases between.

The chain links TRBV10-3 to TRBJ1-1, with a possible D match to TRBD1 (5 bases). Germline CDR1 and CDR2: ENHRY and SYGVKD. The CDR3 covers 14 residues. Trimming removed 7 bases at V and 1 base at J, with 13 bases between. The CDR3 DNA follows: TGTGCCATCATGGGGACGGGCTCGAACACTGAAGCTTTCTTT. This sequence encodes CAIMGTGSNTEAFF.

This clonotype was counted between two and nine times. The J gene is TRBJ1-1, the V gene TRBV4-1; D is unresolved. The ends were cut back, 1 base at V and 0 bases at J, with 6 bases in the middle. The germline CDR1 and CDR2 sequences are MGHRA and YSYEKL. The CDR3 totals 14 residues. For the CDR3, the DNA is TGCGCCAGCAGCCAAGTGGGAGTGAACACTGAAGCTTTCTTT. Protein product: CASSQVGVNTEAFF.

The CDR3 spells CASSPGTSSDEQFF. DNA of the CDR3: TGTGCCAGCAGCCCCGGGACTAGCTCCGATGAGCAGTTCTTC. The V and J genes are TRBV5-5 and TRBJ2-1, with TRBD2 matching 9 bases. Germline V gene data show CDR1 as SGHKS and CDR2 as YYEKEE (reference sequence). The junction had 7 bases not matched to a gene; V was cut back by 4 bases and J by 8 bases. The CDR3 length is 14 residues.

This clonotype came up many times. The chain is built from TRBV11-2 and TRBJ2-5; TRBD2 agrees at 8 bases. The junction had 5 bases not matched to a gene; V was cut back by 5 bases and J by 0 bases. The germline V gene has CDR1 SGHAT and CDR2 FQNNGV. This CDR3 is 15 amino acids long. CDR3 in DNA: TGTGCCAGCAGCGCCTTACTAGCGGACCAAGAGACCCAGTACTTC. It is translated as CASSALLADQETQYF.

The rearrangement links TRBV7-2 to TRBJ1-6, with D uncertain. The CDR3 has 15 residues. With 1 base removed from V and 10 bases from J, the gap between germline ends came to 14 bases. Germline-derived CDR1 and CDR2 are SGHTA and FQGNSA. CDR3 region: CASSLGSQIKSPLHF. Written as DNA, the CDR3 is TGTGCCAGCAGCTTAGGATCCCAGATCAAATCACCCCTCCACTTT.

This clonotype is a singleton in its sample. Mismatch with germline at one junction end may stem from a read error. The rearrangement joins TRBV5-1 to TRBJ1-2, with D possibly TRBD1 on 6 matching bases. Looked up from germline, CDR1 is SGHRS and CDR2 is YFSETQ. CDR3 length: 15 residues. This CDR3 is CAGSPTGFKVYGYTF. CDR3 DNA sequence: TGCGCCGGCAGCCCTACAGGGTTTAAGGTGTATGGCTACACCTTC.

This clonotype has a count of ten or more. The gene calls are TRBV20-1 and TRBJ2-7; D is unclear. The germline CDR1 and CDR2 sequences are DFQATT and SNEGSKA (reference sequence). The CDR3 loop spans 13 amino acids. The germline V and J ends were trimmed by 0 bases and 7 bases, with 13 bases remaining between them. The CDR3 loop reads CSARDTTVKEQYF. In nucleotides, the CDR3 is TGCAGTGCTAGAGATACTACGGTAAAAGAGCAGTACTTC.

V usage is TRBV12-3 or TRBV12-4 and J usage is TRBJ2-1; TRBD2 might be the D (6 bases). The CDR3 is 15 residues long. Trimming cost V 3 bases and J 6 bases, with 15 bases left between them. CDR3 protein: CASSFDGGSFNEQFF. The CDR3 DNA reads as TGTGCCAGCAGTTTCGACGGGGGTTCTTTCAATGAGCAGTTCTTC.

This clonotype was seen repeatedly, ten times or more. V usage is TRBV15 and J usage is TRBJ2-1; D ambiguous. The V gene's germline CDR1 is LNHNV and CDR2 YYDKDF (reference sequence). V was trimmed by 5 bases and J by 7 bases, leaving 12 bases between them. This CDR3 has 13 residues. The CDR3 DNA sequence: TGTGCCACCAGCCCTCCCCATAGGAATGAGCAGTTCTTC. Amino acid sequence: CATSPPHRNEQFF.

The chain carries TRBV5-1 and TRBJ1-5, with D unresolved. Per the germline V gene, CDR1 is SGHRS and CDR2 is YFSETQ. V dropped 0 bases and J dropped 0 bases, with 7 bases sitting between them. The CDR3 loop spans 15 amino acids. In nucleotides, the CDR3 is TGCGCCAGCAGCTTGGACCTTACTAGCAATCAGCCCCAGCATTTT. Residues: CASSLDLTSNQPQHF.

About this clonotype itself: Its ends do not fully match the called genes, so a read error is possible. This CDR3 is CASSYSLGPQTTEEGYAF. CDR3 sequence (DNA): TGTGCCAGCAGTTACTCTTTGGGTCCGCAGACTACCGAGGAGGGCTACGCCTTC. This chain connects TRBV6-2 or TRBV6-3 to TRBJ1-2; D ambiguous. Per the germline V gene, CDR1 is MNHEY and CDR2 is SVGEGT. The CDR3 has 18 residues.